This entry features one TCR beta chain sequence. Study processing details: How many nucleated cells were present was estimated from reference gene primer amplification. Clones were read by immunoSEQ multiplex PCR, and TCRdb kept only the in-frame ones, dropping some. V and J calls and clone size are as listed in that table; D and trimming were resolved from the DNA. Of around 380,000 clones detected, 87% appear once; the ten largest clones hold 1% to 1.5%. The J segment lost 13 bases and the V segment lost 2 bases, leaving 6 bases of the junction unmatched. CDR1 is SGHDT and CDR2 is YYEEEE in the germline V gene. CDR3 size: 12 residues. This record comes from a study of blood T cell repertoires in COVID-19. In the study overall: PBMCs, B-cell-depleted T cells, or T cells provided the cDNA or gDNA that made up the material.

Source material: PBMCs or T cells enriched from blood (not recorded which). The chain couples TRBV5-6 to TRBJ2-3, with 8 bases matching TRBD1. This TCR came from a young man who had recovered from COVID-19. CDR3 residues: CASSFRRQGKYF. CDR3 coding DNA: TGTGCCAGCAGCTTCCGGAGACAGGGGAAGTATTTT.